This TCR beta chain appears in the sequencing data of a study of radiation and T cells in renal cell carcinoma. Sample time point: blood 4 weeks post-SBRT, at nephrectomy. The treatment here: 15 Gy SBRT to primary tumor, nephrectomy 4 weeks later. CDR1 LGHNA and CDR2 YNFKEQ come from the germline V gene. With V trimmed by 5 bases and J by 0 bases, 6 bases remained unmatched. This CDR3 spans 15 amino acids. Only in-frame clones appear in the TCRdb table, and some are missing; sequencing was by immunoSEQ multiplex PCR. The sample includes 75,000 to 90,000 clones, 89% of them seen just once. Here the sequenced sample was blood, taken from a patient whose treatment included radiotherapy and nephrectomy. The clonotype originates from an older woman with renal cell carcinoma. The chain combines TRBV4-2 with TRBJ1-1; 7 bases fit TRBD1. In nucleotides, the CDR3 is TGTGCCAGCAGCGGGGACAGTTCAATGAACACTGAAGCTTTCTTT. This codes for CASSGDSSMNTEAFF.